The T cell receptor (beta chain) described here comes from a study of T cells in Graves' hyperthyroidism and ophthalmopathy. Looked up from germline, CDR1 is SGHRS and CDR2 is YFSETQ. Deletions cut 2 bases from V and 3 bases from J, with 6 bases between. The CDR3 loop spans 13 amino acids. TCR beta CDR3 region amplification was performed from RNA transcripts. HTBI primers were employed in a first-round RT-PCR of the TCR CDR3. TCRdb analysed the multiplex PCR reads with MiXCR anew, one entry per CDR3 protein. This sample has about 250,000 distinct CDR3 sequences, with around 20% found just once. The chain is built from TRBV5-1 and TRBJ2-1; D uncertain. The sequence was obtained from a man aged 25 to 40 with Graves' ophthalmopathy. The sequencing sample was made of blood. In nucleotides, the CDR3 is TGCGCCAGCAGCTTAGACAACTACAATGAGCAGTTCTTC. Its translation: CASSLDNYNEQFF.